The 21 T cell receptor beta chains presented below share a single source sample, sequenced in a study of T cell repertoires in cytomegalovirus infection. TCRdb processed the reads anew with MiXCR; each CDR3 protein has one entry. The sample holds about 480,000 distinct CDR3 sequences; roughly a third are singletons and the top ten take 17%. Their cognate antigens are unknown. The sequences come from cultured PBMCs, collected from culture after CMV antigen stimulation. Source of these receptors: a human donor in good health (CMV status not recorded). Some clones in this sample may be carry-over from other donors' samples.

This clonotype was detected only a few times. V and J are TRBV7-2 and TRBJ1-5; D is ambiguous. Germline CDR1 SGHTA, CDR2 FQGNSA. There are 14 residues in the CDR3. Trimming left V 3 bases short and J 9 bases short, with 15 bases between. The CDR3 sequence: CASSFDGPYPPQHF. The CDR3 DNA follows: TGTGCCAGCAGCTTTGACGGCCCTTATCCGCCCCAGCATTTT.

This clonotype was counted at least ten times. The chain has TRBV19 and TRBJ2-1, with D perhaps TRBD1 (6 bases). The germline CDR1 and CDR2 sequences are LNHDA and SQIVND (reference sequence). V lost 2 bases, J lost 2 bases, and 10 bases lay in between. CDR3 length equals 15 residues. The CDR3 region has the DNA TGTGCCAGTAGTATACAGGGGTCCGCCTACAATGAGCAGTTCTTC. Amino acids: CASSIQGSAYNEQFF.

The V call is TRBV19, the J call TRBJ2-1; 12 nucleotides match TRBD2. This CDR3 comprises 16 residues. Trimming removed 4 bases from V and 2 bases from J; junction bases left unmatched: 3. CDR1 and CDR2 from the germline V gene are LNHDA and SQIVND (reference sequence). CDR3 amino acids: CASSSRTSGAYNEQFF. The DNA of the CDR3 is TGTGCCAGTAGTAGTAGGACTAGCGGGGCCTACAATGAGCAGTTCTTC.

This clonotype turned up a few times. The chain links TRBV7-2 to TRBJ1-3; D is perhaps TRBD1 (5 bases). Germline assignment: CDR1 SGHTA and CDR2 FQGNSA. This CDR3 is built from 16 residues. V was cut by 2 bases and J by 2 bases, with 13 bases left in between. DNA for the CDR3: TGTGCCAGCAGCTTAAGACAGACTATCCCTGGAAACACCATATATTTT. It translates to CASSLRQTIPGNTIYF.

This clonotype was detected a few times. V gene TRBV7-3 combines with J gene TRBJ2-5, with D perhaps assigned TRBD1 or TRBD2 (6 bases each). Germline assignment: CDR1 SGHTA and CDR2 FQGTGA. CDR3 length equals 14 residues. Trimming shortened V by 1 base and J by 4 bases, and 10 bases separated the two germline ends. CDR3 residues: CASSLIGGGETQYF. CDR3 nucleotides: TGTGCCAGCAGCTTAATCGGGGGCGGAGAGACCCAGTACTTC. The full variable domain, with the rest looked up from reference TRBV7-3 and TRBJ2-5, is GAGVSQTPSNKVTEKGKYVELRCDPISGHTALYWYRQSLGQGPEFLIYFQGTGAADDSGLPNDRFFAVRPEGSVSTLKIQRTERGDSAVYLCASSLIGGGETQYFGPGTRLLVL.

The genes are TRBV7-2 and TRBJ1-5, with D possibly being TRBD1 (5 bases). Germline V gives CDR1 SGHTA, CDR2 FQGNSA. V was shortened by 3 bases and J by 0 bases, with 15 bases between the two germline ends. CDR3 size: 17 residues. For the CDR3, the DNA is TGTGCCAGCAGCTTGGCCGGGGGGGGATATAGCAATCAGCCCCAGCATTTT. Its protein is CASSLAGGGYSNQPQHF.

This clonotype was picked up a small number of times. This rearrangement joins TRBV12-3 or TRBV12-4 to TRBJ2-1, with 7 bases identical to TRBD2. V lost 7 bases, J lost 6 bases, and 9 bases stayed unmatched. The CDR3 loop spans 14 amino acids. The CDR3 bases are TGTGCCAGCAATGAGCGGGACGTACTCAATGAGCAGTTCTTC. This codes for CASNERDVLNEQFF.

The J gene is TRBJ2-7, the V gene TRBV19; D assignment may be TRBD1 or TRBD2 (7 bases each). The CDR3 length is 18 residues. V was shortened by 5 bases and J by 4 bases, with 27 bases between the two germline ends. Per germline, CDR1 LNHDA and CDR2 SQIVND (reference sequence). The CDR3, as DNA: TGTGCCAGTAGTGCGAGAAGCCCCGGGCAGGGGGGGATTTACGAGCAGTACTTC. As protein: CASSARSPGQGGIYEQYF. Full variable domain (outside the CDR3, taken from reference TRBV19 and TRBJ2-7): DGGITQSPKYLFRKEGQNVTLSCEQNLNHDAMYWYRQDPGQGLRLIYYSQIVNDFQKGDIAEGYSVSREKKESFPLTVTSAQKNPTAFYLCASSARSPGQGGIYEQYFGPGTRLTVT.

A few counts support this clonotype. J is TRBJ2-7 and V is TRBV3-1; TRBD1 matches 8 bases. J gave up 5 bases and V 4 bases, and 7 bases lay outside the gene matches. CDR1 and CDR2 from the germline V gene are LGHDT and YNNKEL (reference sequence). This CDR3 contains 14 residues. The CDR3 is CASSRRQGRDEQYF. DNA of the CDR3: TGTGCCAGCAGCCGCCGACAGGGGCGCGACGAGCAGTACTTC.

This clonotype was seen only a few times. The CDR3 nucleotides are TGTGCCAGCAGACAGGGGGAGAATTCACCCCTCCACTTT. Translated: CASRQGENSPLHF. This chain joins TRBV2 and TRBJ1-6; 8 bases are a match to TRBD1. The CDR3 extends over 13 amino acids. The V gene end was trimmed by 6 bases and the J gene end by 7 bases; junction bases not matched to a gene: 2. Per germline, CDR1 SNHLY and CDR2 FYNNEI.

A few counts support this clonotype. J is TRBJ2-1 and V is TRBV4-1; 9 bases fit TRBD1. The germline V gene has CDR1 MGHRA and CDR2 YSYEKL. V lost 4 bases to trimming and J lost 3 bases; unmatched junction nucleotides: 4. The CDR3 is made up of 15 amino acids. CDR3 nucleotides: TGCGCCAGCAGCCGGCCGGGACAGGGCTACAATGAGCAGTTCTTC. Protein: CASSRPGQGYNEQFF.

This clonotype was seen a handful of times. This chain connects TRBV7-8 to TRBJ2-1; TRBD2 matches at 13 bases. This CDR3 has 18 amino acids. V was pared by 4 bases and J by 5 bases, with 11 bases of the junction left unmatched. CDR1 is SGHVS and CDR2 is FQNEAQ in the germline V gene. DNA for the CDR3: TGTGCCAGCAGCTCTCAACCGGGACTAGCGGGACGGAACAATGAGCAGTTCTTC. Protein sequence: CASSSQPGLAGRNNEQFF. Supplemented by reference TRBV7-8 and TRBJ2-1, the full variable domain reads GAGVSQSPRYKVAKRGQDVALRCDPISGHVSLFWYQQALGQGPEFLTYFQNEAQLDKSGLPSDRFFAERPEGSVSTLKIQRTQQEDSAVYLCASSSQPGLAGRNNEQFFGPGTRLTVL.

The chain joins TRBV12-3 or TRBV12-4 to TRBJ1-3, with a weak D call TRBD1 (6 bases). The CDR3 contains 15 residues. Deletions cut 3 bases from V and 0 bases from J, with 9 bases between. CDR3 coding DNA: TGTGCCAGCAGTTTTGGACAGATCTCTGGAAACACCATATATTTT. Encoded protein: CASSFGQISGNTIYF.

The chain uses TRBV6-2 or TRBV6-3 and TRBJ2-1, with 15 bases that match TRBD2. The germline CDR1 and CDR2 sequences are MNHEY and SVGEGT. V trimming: 6 bases; J trimming: 7 bases; junction bases outside the gene matches: 4. This CDR3 contains 15 residues. In DNA form, the CDR3 reads TGTGCCAGCAGGCCCGGGACTAGCGGGAGGAATGAGCAGTTCTTC. This encodes CASRPGTSGRNEQFF.

This chain joins TRBV6-2 or TRBV6-3 and TRBJ2-2, with 7 nucleotides matching TRBD2. The junction had 15 bases not matched to a gene; V was cut back by 5 bases and J by 6 bases. The CDR3 covers 17 residues. The germline gives CDR1 MNHEY, CDR2 SVGEGT. The CDR3 nucleotides read TGTGCCAGCAGTCCTCCCTCGGGGGAGGGCCGTGCCGGGGAGCTGTTTTTT. Residues: CASSPPSGEGRAGELFF.

The table lists this clonotype with many counts. V usage is TRBV28 and J usage is TRBJ2-2; D could derive from TRBD1 or TRBD2 (5 bases each). The CDR3 runs 17 residues. V was pared by 1 base and J by 6 bases, with 18 bases between. From germline, CDR1 is MDHEN and CDR2 SYDVKM. Here the CDR3 reads CASSLSGVGGNAGELFF. As DNA, the CDR3 is TGTGCCAGCAGTTTATCGGGTGTTGGGGGTAACGCCGGGGAGCTGTTTTTT.

This clonotype showed up just a few times. The chain carries TRBV12-3 or TRBV12-4 and TRBJ2-7; 7 bases are shared with TRBD2. The CDR3 covers 13 residues. J was trimmed by 5 bases and V by 5 bases; bases with no gene match: 6. CDR3 residues: CASSLGLVHEQYV. The CDR3 DNA follows: TGTGCCAGCAGTCTCGGACTAGTGCACGAGCAGTACGTC.

J is TRBJ2-5 and V is TRBV6-6, with D uncertain. The CDR3 consists of 12 residues. CDR1 and CDR2 (germline): MNHNY, SVGAGI (reference sequence). The V gene lost 5 bases and the J gene lost 5 bases, with 9 bases spanning the gap. CDR3 bases: TGTGCCAGCAGTCTACAATCTGAGACCCAGTACTTC. Its protein is CASSLQSETQYF.

This chain uses TRBV24-1 with TRBJ2-7; TRBD1 matches at 11 bases. V was pared by 5 bases and J by 3 bases, with 2 bases of the junction left unmatched. This CDR3 contains 14 residues. The germline V gene has CDR1 KGHDR and CDR2 SFDVKD. CDR3 nucleotide sequence: TGTGCCACCAGTGGGGGACAGGGGGGCTACGAGCAGTACTTC. Translated: CATSGGQGGYEQYF.

In this sample, this clonotype turned up many times. The chain recombines TRBV7-2 with TRBJ2-3, with TRBD1 identical over 8 bases. Per the germline V gene, CDR1 is SGHTA and CDR2 is FQGNSA. The V segment lost 5 bases and the J segment 14 bases; nucleotides outside the gene matches: 6. The CDR3 spans 11 residues. The CDR3 DNA reads as TGTGCCAGCAGCCCCGGACAGGGATGGTATTTT. Translating gives CASSPGQGWYF.

The gene calls are TRBV7-2 and TRBJ2-1, with TRBD2 identical over 10 bases. This CDR3 contains 14 residues. V dropped 6 bases and J dropped 10; count of bases not matched to a gene: 9. Germline V gene data show CDR1 as SGHTA and CDR2 as FQGNSA. The CDR3 DNA sequence: TGTGCCAGCAGACGGAGCGGGGGGGCCTTCGAGCAGTTCTTC. It codes for CASRRSGGAFEQFF.